A selection of T cell receptor beta chains follows, all from one sample in a study of blood T cell repertoires in COVID-19. Assay: immunoSEQ multiplex PCR; the TCRdb copy retains only in-frame clones and omits some. The table lists approximately 190,000 clones, 80% to 90% of them singletons. The sequenced sample was peripheral blood. All receptors come from a man aged 25-40 years with active or convalescent COVID-19. Each CDR3 is given with its conserved first and last residue. The D gene is left open where the match is weak. Expanded clones get a size class; other rows say once, few or many, or leave the size out.

J gene: TRBJ1-6
clone size: -
V gene: TRBV6-1
D gene: TRBD1
CDR3 protein: CASSERTGGSNSPLHF
CDR3 DNA: TGTGCCAGCAGTGAAAGGACAGGGGGCAGTAATTCACCCCTCCACTTT

J gene: TRBJ2-1
clone size: -
V gene: TRBV6-6
D gene: -
CDR3 protein: CASFRVSNEQFF
CDR3 DNA: TGTGCCAGCTTCCGGGTGAGCAATGAGCAGTTCTTC

J gene: TRBJ1-3
clone size: -
V gene: TRBV2
D gene: TRBD1
CDR3 protein: CASRGGRNTIYF
CDR3 DNA: TGTGCCAGCAGAGGGGGCAGAAACACCATATATTTT

J gene: TRBJ1-4
clone size: -
V gene: TRBV4-3
D gene: -
CDR3 protein: CASSQVLTPGEGEKLFF
CDR3 DNA: TGCGCCAGCAGCCAAGTTCTTACCCCGGGTGAGGGTGAAAAACTGTTTTTT

J gene: TRBJ2-5
clone size: -
V gene: TRBV5-1
D gene: -
CDR3 protein: CASSPVDRFQETQYF
CDR3 DNA: TGCGCCAGCAGCCCCGTTGACAGGTTCCAAGAGACCCAGTACTTC

J gene: TRBJ2-5
clone size: few
V gene: TRBV4-2
D gene: TRBD2
CDR3 protein: CASSPGTSQETQYF
CDR3 DNA: TGTGCCAGCAGCCCCGGGACTAGCCAAGAGACCCAGTACTTC

J gene: TRBJ1-2
clone size: -
V gene: TRBV28
D gene: TRBD1
CDR3 protein: CASTEDRAPRNYGYTF
CDR3 DNA: TGTGCCAGCACTGAGGACAGGGCCCCTCGAAACTATGGCTACACCTTC

J gene: TRBJ2-7
clone size: -
V gene: TRBV12-5
D gene: -
CDR3 protein: CASGAAESSPGEQYF
CDR3 DNA: TGTGCTAGTGGCGCGGCGGAGTCCAGCCCGGGGGAGCAGTACTTC

J gene: TRBJ1-5
clone size: -
V gene: TRBV30
D gene: TRBD1
CDR3 protein: CAWRRMTGSNQPQHF
CDR3 DNA: TGTGCCTGGAGGAGGATGACAGGGAGCAATCAGCCCCAGCATTTT

J gene: TRBJ1-3
clone size: -
V gene: TRBV11-2
D gene: -
CDR3 protein: CASSLQRQVGNTIYF
CDR3 DNA: TGTGCCAGCAGCTTACAACGACAGGTTGGAAACACCATATATTTT

J gene: TRBJ2-7
clone size: -
V gene: TRBV28
D gene: -
CDR3 protein: CASSYPRGHPYEQYF
CDR3 DNA: TGTGCCAGCAGTTACCCTAGGGGACACCCCTACGAGCAGTACTTC

J gene: TRBJ2-3
clone size: few
V gene: TRBV4-3
D gene: -
CDR3 protein: CASSQDYASSTDTQYF
CDR3 DNA: TGCGCCAGCAGCCAAGATTATGCCAGTTCCACAGATACGCAGTATTTT

J gene: TRBJ2-2
clone size: -
V gene: TRBV5-1
D gene: -
CDR3 protein: CASSLEGGTGELFF
CDR3 DNA: TGCGCCAGCAGCTTGGAGGGGGGGACCGGGGAGCTGTTTTTT

J gene: TRBJ2-1
clone size: -
V gene: TRBV3-1/TRBV3-2
D gene: -
CDR3 protein: CASSPAGDSYNEQFF
CDR3 DNA: TGTGCCAGCAGCCCCGCCGGGGACTCCTACAATGAGCAGTTCTTC

J gene: TRBJ2-1
clone size: -
V gene: TRBV4-1
D gene: -
CDR3 protein: CASSQDVGEREQFF
CDR3 DNA: TGCGCCAGCAGCCAAGACGTCGGGGAACGTGAGCAGTTCTTC

J gene: TRBJ1-2
clone size: -
V gene: TRBV19
D gene: -
CDR3 protein: CASRDRGPLVGYTF
CDR3 DNA: TGTGCCAGTAGAGACAGAGGACCCCTTGTTGGCTACACCTTC

J gene: TRBJ1-1
clone size: -
V gene: TRBV7-9
D gene: TRBD1
CDR3 protein: CASSLAQGDLGRMNTEAFF
CDR3 DNA: TGTGCCAGCAGTCTGGCCCAGGGGGATCTAGGGAGAATGAACACTGAAGCTTTCTTT

J gene: TRBJ2-7
clone size: -
V gene: TRBV19
D gene: TRBD1
CDR3 protein: CASQTGGRDEQYF
CDR3 DNA: TGTGCCAGTCAGACAGGGGGAAGAGATGAGCAGTACTTC

J gene: TRBJ1-4
clone size: few
V gene: TRBV12-3/TRBV12-4
D gene: -
CDR3 protein: CASSLVGEGTIF
CDR3 DNA: -

J gene: TRBJ1-1
clone size: -
V gene: TRBV5-1
D gene: -
CDR3 protein: CASSADTSGEAFF
CDR3 DNA: TGCGCCAGCAGCGCGGACACATCAGGGGAAGCTTTCTTT

J gene: TRBJ1-1
clone size: -
V gene: TRBV5-1
D gene: -
CDR3 protein: CASSLTRGGTEAFF
CDR3 DNA: TGCGCCAGCAGCTTGACCCGAGGTGGGACTGAAGCTTTCTTT

J gene: TRBJ2-7
clone size: -
V gene: TRBV30
D gene: TRBD1
CDR3 protein: CAWRQGALLSEQYF
CDR3 DNA: TGTGCCTGGAGGCAGGGGGCGCTTTTGTCCGAGCAGTACTTC

J gene: TRBJ1-1
clone size: -
V gene: TRBV6-2/TRBV6-3
D gene: -
CDR3 protein: CASSGTGRPEAFF
CDR3 DNA: TGTGCCAGCAGCGGAACTGGGAGGCCTGAAGCTTTCTTT

J gene: TRBJ1-1
clone size: -
V gene: TRBV11-3
D gene: TRBD1
CDR3 protein: CASSWTGVDTEAFF
CDR3 DNA: TGTGCCAGCAGCTGGACAGGGGTTGACACTGAAGCTTTCTTT

J gene: TRBJ2-3
clone size: -
V gene: TRBV28
D gene: -
CDR3 protein: CASSFHARLRADTQYF
CDR3 DNA: TGTGCCAGCAGTTTCCACGCCCGTCTCCGCGCAGATACGCAGTATTTT

J gene: TRBJ2-7
clone size: -
V gene: TRBV3-1/TRBV3-2
D gene: TRBD1
CDR3 protein: CASSQDMRQGADYEQYF
CDR3 DNA: TGTGCCAGCAGCCAAGATATGCGACAGGGGGCGGACTACGAGCAGTACTTC

J gene: TRBJ1-1
clone size: -
V gene: TRBV12-5
D gene: -
CDR3 protein: CASGLSENTEAFF
CDR3 DNA: TGTGCTAGTGGTTTGTCAGAGAACACTGAAGCTTTCTTT

J gene: TRBJ2-1
clone size: -
V gene: TRBV7-3
D gene: -
CDR3 protein: CASSFEHNSYNEQFF
CDR3 DNA: TGTGCCAGCAGCTTCGAACATAACTCCTACAATGAGCAGTTCTTC

J gene: TRBJ2-7
clone size: -
V gene: TRBV6-2/TRBV6-3
D gene: -
CDR3 protein: CASSYSKQGGPAYEQYF
CDR3 DNA: TGTGCCAGCAGTTACTCGAAGCAAGGAGGGCCCGCCTACGAGCAGTACTTC

J gene: TRBJ2-1
clone size: few
V gene: TRBV18
D gene: -
CDR3 protein: CASSPPPELLLYNEQFF
CDR3 DNA: TGTGCCAGCTCACCCCCACCCGAACTCCTGCTTTACAATGAGCAGTTCTTC

J gene: TRBJ2-7
clone size: few
V gene: TRBV10-2
D gene: TRBD2
CDR3 protein: CASMLTSGISHEQYF
CDR3 DNA: TGCGCCAGCATGCTGACTAGCGGGATCTCCCACGAGCAGTACTTC

J gene: TRBJ1-2
clone size: few
V gene: TRBV6-5
D gene: TRBD1
CDR3 protein: CAHGQGVSHGYTF
CDR3 DNA: TGTGCCCACGGACAGGGAGTAAGTCATGGCTACACCTTC

J gene: TRBJ2-2
clone size: -
V gene: TRBV13
D gene: -
CDR3 protein: CASSPANGGMGTGELFF
CDR3 DNA: TGTGCCAGCAGCCCAGCGAATGGGGGGATGGGTACCGGGGAGCTGTTTTTT

J gene: TRBJ2-1
clone size: -
V gene: TRBV27
D gene: TRBD2
CDR3 protein: CASSLLNPSGGAYNEQFF
CDR3 DNA: TGTGCCAGCAGTTTACTTAATCCTAGCGGGGGGGCGTACAATGAGCAGTTCTTC

J gene: TRBJ1-1
clone size: -
V gene: TRBV5-6
D gene: -
CDR3 protein: CASSSTRGSAEAFF
CDR3 DNA: TGTGCCAGCAGCTCTACTCGGGGAAGCGCTGAAGCTTTCTTT

J gene: TRBJ1-5
clone size: -
V gene: TRBV10-2
D gene: TRBD1
CDR3 protein: CASSEGTGGRPQHF
CDR3 DNA: TGCGCCAGCAGTGAAGGGACAGGGGGCCGGCCCCAGCATTTT

J gene: TRBJ1-4
clone size: -
V gene: TRBV6-5
D gene: -
CDR3 protein: CATSFSRATNEKLFF
CDR3 DNA: TGTGCCACCTCCTTTTCCCGTGCAACTAATGAAAAACTGTTTTTT